The T cell receptor (beta chain) described here comes from a study of cytomegalovirus exposure and HLA in healthy donors. Study observations and caveats: Later analysis indicated greater clonal expansion among HLA-associated TCR beta chains than among equally common other chains.

PCR primers comprised 60 Vbeta and 13 Jbeta primers. Using immunoSEQ multiplex PCR, the repertoire was profiled, and TCRdb retains in-frame clones only, with some absent. The sample lists under 40,000 clones, more than 70% occurring once. Looked up from germline, CDR1 is SEHNR and CDR2 is FQNEAQ (reference sequence). The CDR3 has 16 amino acids. V dropped 1 base and J dropped 0; count of bases not matched to a gene: 1. Details on this clone: The antigen remains undetermined.

The receptor was derived from a woman in her twenties or thirties in good health and CMV-seropositive. The sample consisted of PBMCs. This chain joins TRBV7-9 and TRBJ1-5, with 9 nucleotides matching TRBD1. CDR3 sequence reads: CASSLGTGDSNQPQHF. DNA for the CDR3: TGTGCCAGCAGCTTAGGGACAGGGGATAGCAATCAGCCCCAGCATTTT.